These T cell receptor beta chains were read from a single sample in a study of blood T cells in healthy people across ages. MiXCR, run by TCRdb on the 5' RACE reads, gives a single entry per CDR3 protein. The sample consists of about 570,000 distinct CDR3 sequences, 27% of them appearing once. Material for sequencing was blood. Receptors were obtained from a woman in her 70s in good health. The CDR3 runs from the conserved cysteine through the conserved F or W. Each record gives: J gene, clone size, D gene, V gene, CDR3 DNA, CDR3 protein. A D gene is named only where the DNA matches it firmly. Clone size is stated in some rows and not others, as once, few, many or a class when expanded.

TRBJ2-2 few . TRBV6-2/TRBV6-3 TGTGCCAGCGGATCAAATCCTCCGAGCGGACTATACGCCGGGGAGCTGTTTTTT CASGSNPPSGLYAGELFF
TRBJ2-7 many TRBD1 TRBV29-1 TGCAGCGTGATGACAGGGCGAATGAACGAGCAGTACTTC CSVMTGRMNEQYF
TRBJ2-1 few . TRBV29-1 TGCAGCGCCGTGAAAGAAAGCTCCTACAATGAGCAGTTCTTC CSAVKESSYNEQFF
TRBJ2-3 . . TRBV20-1 TGCAGTGCTAGCGGACGGCAGACAAGCACAGATACGCAGTATTTT CSASGRQTSTDTQYF
TRBJ2-2 few TRBD1 TRBV29-1 TGCAGCGGACAGGGGGCACCCGGGGAGCTGTTTTTT CSGQGAPGELFF
TRBJ1-6 few . TRBV20-1 TGCAGTGCTAGGGATCCTGGGACGAGTTCACCCCTCCACTTT CSARDPGTSSPLHF
TRBJ2-1 few . TRBV6-5 TGTGCCAGCAGCGACACGGGGGAGCAGTTCTTC CASSDTGEQFF
TRBJ2-4 few . TRBV15 TGTGCCACCAGCAGAGTGGCGCTAGCCGAAAACATTCAGTACTTC CATSRVALAENIQYF
TRBJ2-5 . . TRBV12-3/TRBV12-4 TGTGCCAGCAGTTTAGCGGGGGCTTCTGCGACCCAGTACTTC CASSLAGASATQYF
TRBJ2-3 . . TRBV27 TGTGCCAGCAGTCGATTCTCTAGCGCCGACCAAGATACGCAGTATTTT CASSRFSSADQDTQYF
TRBJ1-1 once . TRBV11-2 TGTGCCAGCAGCCACCCGAACACTGAAGCTTTCTTT CASSHPNTEAFF
TRBJ1-2 . . TRBV2 TGTGCCAGCAGGGGGGGGACCAACTATGGCTACACCTTC CASRGGTNYGYTF